The 20 T cell receptor beta chains below were found in one sample sequenced in a study of PD-1 blockade in classical Hodgkin lymphoma. Each patient relapsed following autologous stem cell transplantation, and prior brentuximab vedotin exposure differed. Sequencing used immunoSEQ multiplex PCR; TCRdb keeps in-frame clones, though not all of them. The top ten clones hold around 4.6% of a sample with 19,000 or so clones, about 81% of them seen once. The specimen was peripheral blood mononuclear cells (PBMCs), collected at baseline. The receptors were sampled from a human donor with classical Hodgkin lymphoma.

The chain is built from TRBV20-1 and TRBJ2-3; D gene uncertain. Trimming cost V 5 bases and J 5 bases, with 8 bases left between them. This CDR3 spans 11 amino acids. Germline CDR1 is DFQATT and CDR2 is SNEGSKA (reference sequence). The CDR3 protein is CSAPSVDTQYF. As DNA, the CDR3 is TGCAGTGCTCCCTCCGTAGATACGCAGTATTTT.

This chain links TRBV19 with TRBJ2-1, with 7 nucleotides matching TRBD2. The CDR3 consists of 16 residues. V was pared by 5 bases and J by 3 bases, with 10 bases of the junction left unmatched. CDR1 is LNHDA, CDR2 SQIVND, per germline (reference sequence). The CDR3 is CASSALGGGFYNEQFF. Written as DNA, the CDR3 is TGTGCCAGTAGTGCCCTGGGCGGGGGATTCTACAATGAGCAGTTCTTC.

The V gene is TRBV27, the J gene TRBJ2-3, with D perhaps assigned TRBD1 or TRBD2 (5 bases each). V lost 4 bases and J lost 1, with 12 bases in between. CDR1 and CDR2 (germline): MNHEY, SMNVEV (reference sequence). This CDR3 contains 15 residues. The DNA of the CDR3 is TGTGCCAGCAGTTGGGTCAGGGACGGCACAGATACGCAGTATTTT. Its translation is CASSWVRDGTDTQYF.

This chain joins TRBV10-3 and TRBJ1-2, with 7 bases aligning to TRBD1. With 7 bases clipped from V and 0 bases from J, the junction kept 2 bases outside the gene matches. CDR1 and CDR2 from the germline V gene are ENHRY and SYGVKD. The CDR3 contains 13 residues. CDR3 protein: CAITGTANYGYTF. CDR3 DNA sequence: TGTGCCATCACAGGGACAGCTAACTATGGCTACACCTTC.

The V call is TRBV10-2, the J call TRBJ2-3; D unclear. V shed 8 bases and J shed 1 base, with 10 bases lying between them. Germline V gene data show CDR1 as WSHSY and CDR2 as SAAADI. The CDR3 is made up of 13 amino acids. The CDR3 is CASFQGGTDTQYF. CDR3 nucleotides: TGCGCCAGCTTCCAAGGAGGCACAGATACGCAGTATTTT.

The CDR3 spells CASSPGDLSGAFF. The CDR3 DNA reads TGTGCCAGCAGCCCCGGTGATCTCAGTGGGGCTTTCTTT. The chain employs TRBV7-6 and TRBJ1-1; D is undetermined. The CDR3 spans 13 residues. V dropped 5 bases and J dropped 11 bases, with 18 bases sitting between them. CDR1 SGHVS and CDR2 FNYEAQ come from the germline V gene. Combining the CDR3 with reference TRBV7-6 and TRBJ1-1 gives the whole variable domain GAGVSQSPRYKVTKRGQDVALRCDPISGHVSLYWYRQALGQGPEFLTYFNYEAQQDKSGLPNDRFSAERPEGSISTLTIQRTEQRDSAMYRCASSPGDLSGAFFGQGTRLTVV.

This chain links TRBV28 with TRBJ1-1; D is unclear. The ends were cut back, 5 bases at V and 1 base at J, with 14 bases in the middle. Germline CDR1 MDHEN, CDR2 SYDVKM. The CDR3 has 15 amino acids. The CDR3 bases are TGTGCCAGCAGTCCAGCATCGGGCGGGAACACTGAAGCTTTCTTT. Amino acids: CASSPASGGNTEAFF.

By sample share, this clone is medium-sized (0.01 to 0.1%). The chain is built from TRBV5-8 and TRBJ2-7; D unresolved. V dropped 0 bases and J dropped 3 bases, with 7 bases sitting between them. Germline lookup yields CDR1 SGHTS and CDR2 YDEGEE. The CDR3 has 13 amino acids. CDR3 sequence reads: CASSLGTGYEQYF. CDR3 nucleotides: TGTGCCAGCAGCTTGGGGACGGGCTACGAGCAGTACTTC.

There are a few counts of this clone. The chain couples TRBV30 to TRBJ2-1; tentative D call: TRBD2 (6 bases). This CDR3 region has 11 residues. The V gene lost 5 bases and the J gene lost 12 bases, with 14 bases spanning the gap. CDR1 is GTSNPN and CDR2 is SVGIG in the germline V gene (reference sequence). The CDR3 sequence is CAWETRRGQFF. CDR3 DNA: TGTGCCTGGGAGACTAGACGAGGGCAGTTCTTC.

There are a few counts of this clone. The chain is built from TRBV7-2 and TRBJ1-5; the D is unclear. Trimming removed 1 base at V and 7 bases at J, with 8 bases between. This CDR3 spans 13 amino acids. Germline V gene data show CDR1 as SGHTA and CDR2 as FQGNSA. The CDR3 coding sequence is TGTGCCAGCAGCTTAGACCTACTACAGCCCCAGCATTTT. Translation gives CASSLDLLQPQHF. Full variable domain (outside the CDR3, taken from reference TRBV7-2 and TRBJ1-5): GAGVSQSPSNKVTEKGKDVELRCDPISGHTALYWYRQSLGQGLEFLIYFQGNSAPDKSGLPSDRFSAERTGGSVSTLTIQRTQQEDSAVYLCASSLDLLQPQHFGDGTRLSIL.

The chain uses TRBV6-6 and TRBJ1-2, with a possible D match to TRBD1 (6 bases). V lost 0 bases and J lost 5, with 13 bases in between. Looked up from germline, CDR1 is MNHNY and CDR2 is SVGAGI (reference sequence). This CDR3 comprises 15 residues. DNA of the CDR3: TGTGCCAGCAGTTACTCAGGGGGATCTCTGTATGGCTACACCTTC. Its protein is CASSYSGGSLYGYTF.

This chain joins TRBV7-9 and TRBJ1-5; D ambiguous. Trimming took off 1 base at V and 0 bases at J, with 10 bases between the two ends. The CDR3 sequence is 16 residues long. The germline gives CDR1 SEHNR, CDR2 FQNEAQ (reference sequence). The CDR3 bases are TGTGCCAGCAGCTTAGAACCTAAGTATAGCAATCAGCCCCAGCATTTT. This codes for CASSLEPKYSNQPQHF. The full variable domain, in which reference TRBV7-9 and TRBJ1-5 provide the parts outside the CDR3, is DTGVSQNPRHKITKRGQNVTFRCDPISEHNRLYWYRQTLGQGPEFLTYFQNEAQLEKSRLLSDRFSAERPKGSFSTLEIQRTEQGDSAMYLCASSLEPKYSNQPQHFGDGTRLSIL.

This rearrangement joins TRBV6-5 to TRBJ1-2; D call uncertain. Germline V gene data show CDR1 as MNHEY and CDR2 as SVGAGI. This CDR3 is 13 amino acids long. The V end lost 6 bases, the J end lost 8 bases, and 16 bases lay between the germline ends. The CDR3 is CASSFSGRTGYTF. The CDR3 nucleotides read TGTGCCAGCAGCTTCTCCGGGAGAACGGGCTACACCTTC.

This rearrangement joins TRBV18 to TRBJ2-3; D is undetermined. The V and J ends lost 1 base and 4 bases respectively, with 9 bases between them. There are 14 residues in the CDR3. Looked up from germline, CDR1 is KGHSH and CDR2 is LQKENI. The CDR3 is CASSPRQTADTQYF. In nucleotides, the CDR3 is TGTGCCAGCTCACCACGCCAGACCGCAGATACGCAGTATTTT.

The chain recombines TRBV5-1 with TRBJ2-5; TRBD1 matches at 9 bases. Germline lookup yields CDR1 SGHRS and CDR2 YFSETQ. The CDR3 length is 13 residues. After removal of 5 bases from V and 1 base from J, the junction contained 0 bases not matched to a gene. The CDR3 region has the DNA TGCGCCAGCAGGACAGGGGGCCAAGAGACCCAGTACTTC. This encodes CASRTGGQETQYF.

CDR3 bases: TGCGCCAGCAGCTTGCTGACTAGCGGGGGGGTTACAGATACGCAGTATTTT. This translates into CASSLLTSGGVTDTQYF. The chain is built from TRBV5-1 and TRBJ2-3, with 14 bases fitting TRBD2. CDR3 length equals 17 residues. The J segment lost 3 bases and the V segment lost 1 base, leaving 4 bases of the junction unmatched. Germline CDR1 SGHRS, CDR2 YFSETQ.

A few counts support this clone. The gene calls are TRBV4-1 and TRBJ1-4; TRBD1 might be the D (5 bases). V was trimmed by 1 base and J by 8 bases, leaving 14 bases between them. This CDR3 has 15 amino acids. Per the germline V gene, CDR1 is MGHRA and CDR2 is YSYEKL. The CDR3 region has the DNA TGCGCCAGCAGCCAAGGGTGGGGGAGTGGGGAAAAACTGTTTTTT. It is translated as CASSQGWGSGEKLFF.

This chain connects TRBV7-2 to TRBJ2-3; a weak D match, TRBD2 (6 bases). V was cut by 1 base and J by 4 bases, with 15 bases left in between. In germline, CDR1 is SGHTA, CDR2 FQGNSA. CDR3 size: 16 residues. The CDR3 reads CASSLVPGVGADTQYF. In nucleotides, the CDR3 is TGTGCCAGCAGCTTAGTTCCGGGAGTGGGTGCAGATACGCAGTATTTT.

This chain connects TRBV7-8 to TRBJ2-7, with 8 bases lining up with TRBD1. Trimming removed 5 bases from V and 5 bases from J; junction bases left unmatched: 8. Germline V lookup: CDR1 SGHVS, CDR2 FQNEAQ. CDR3 size: 14 residues. The CDR3 sequence is CASSLWQGAHEQYF. The DNA of the CDR3 is TGTGCCAGCAGCCTCTGGCAGGGGGCCCACGAGCAGTACTTC.

The gene calls are TRBV18 and TRBJ1-1; 10 bases fit TRBD1. The CDR3 sequence is 14 residues long. V shed 3 bases, J shed 3 bases, and the junction held 1 base outside the gene matches. Per the germline V gene, CDR1 is KGHSH and CDR2 is LQKENI. The CDR3 is CASSPGQGYTEAFF. CDR3 bases: TGTGCCAGCTCACCGGGACAGGGGTACACTGAAGCTTTCTTT.